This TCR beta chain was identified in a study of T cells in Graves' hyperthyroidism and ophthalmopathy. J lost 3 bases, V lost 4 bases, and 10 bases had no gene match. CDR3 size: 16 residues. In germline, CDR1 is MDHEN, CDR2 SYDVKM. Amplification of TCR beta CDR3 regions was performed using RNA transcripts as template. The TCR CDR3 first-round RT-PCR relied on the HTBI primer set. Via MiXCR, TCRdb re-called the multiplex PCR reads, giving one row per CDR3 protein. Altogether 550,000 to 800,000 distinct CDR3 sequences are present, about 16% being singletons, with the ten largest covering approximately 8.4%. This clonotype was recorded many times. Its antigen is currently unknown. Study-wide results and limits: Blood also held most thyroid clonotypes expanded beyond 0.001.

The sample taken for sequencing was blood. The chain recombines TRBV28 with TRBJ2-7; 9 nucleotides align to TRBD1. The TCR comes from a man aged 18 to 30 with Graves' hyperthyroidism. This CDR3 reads CASSSSPGTGIYEQYF. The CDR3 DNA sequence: TGTGCCAGCAGTTCATCCCCCGGGACAGGGATCTACGAGCAGTACTTC.